This T cell receptor (beta chain) was retrieved from a study of a mutant IDH1 vaccine in newly diagnosed glioma. Study context: Of the patients given treatment, 62.5% were male and 37.5% were female, and a mean age of about 40 years was recorded. Antecedent treatment encompassed radiotherapy, temozolomide, or their combination; the majority received both. General observations from the study: Seemingly, top peripheral T cell clonotype changes bore no relation to pseudoprogression.

The junction had 11 bases not matched to a gene; V was cut back by 2 bases and J by 8 bases. The CDR3 consists of 18 residues. Germline V CDR1 and CDR2: KGHSH, LQKENI. Clones were read by immunoSEQ multiplex PCR, and TCRdb kept only the in-frame ones, dropping some. The table has about 46,000 clones, about three quarters seen once. This clone showed up just a few times. Antigen specificity is unknown. As for time point: baseline, week 1 (first vaccination visit). The treatment here: pre-vaccination baseline after standard-of-care therapy. New WHO grade 3 or 4 astrocytomas that were IDH1-mutant and ATRX-lost had been found in donors.

The receptor was derived from a woman aged 40 to 50 with glioma. The gene calls are TRBV18 and TRBJ1-6; TRBD1 agrees at 11 bases. The material was PBMCs, obtained from a glioma patient treated with radiotherapy, temozolomide or both. As DNA, the CDR3 is TGTGCCAGCTCACCAGTGGTTGGACAGGGGGCTTCGGATTCACCCCTCCACTTT. Amino acid sequence: CASSPVVGQGASDSPLHF.